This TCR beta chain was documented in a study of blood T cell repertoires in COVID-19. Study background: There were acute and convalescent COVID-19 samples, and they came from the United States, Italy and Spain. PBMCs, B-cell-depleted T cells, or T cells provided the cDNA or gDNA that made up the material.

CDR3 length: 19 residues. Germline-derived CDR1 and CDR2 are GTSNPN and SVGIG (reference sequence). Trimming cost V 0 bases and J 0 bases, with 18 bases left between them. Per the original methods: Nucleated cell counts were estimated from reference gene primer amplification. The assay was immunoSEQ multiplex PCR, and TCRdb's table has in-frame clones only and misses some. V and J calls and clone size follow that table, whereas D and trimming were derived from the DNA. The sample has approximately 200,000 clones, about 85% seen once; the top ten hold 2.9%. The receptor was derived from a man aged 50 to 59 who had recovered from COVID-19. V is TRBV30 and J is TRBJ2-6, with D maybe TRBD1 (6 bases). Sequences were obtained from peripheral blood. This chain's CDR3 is CAWSVLGTLPPSGANVLTF. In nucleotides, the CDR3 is TGTGCCTGGAGTGTACTCGGGACATTGCCTCCCTCTGGGGCCAACGTCCTGACTTTC.